The 5 T cell receptor beta chains below were found in one sample sequenced in a study of identical twins. TCRdb analysed the 5' RACE reads with MiXCR anew, one entry per CDR3 protein. The sample consists of roughly 1.6 million distinct CDR3 sequences, around a third of them appearing once. The sample taken for sequencing was cord blood. Receptors were obtained from a newborn girl in good health.

This clonotype appeared once. V is TRBV20-1 and J is TRBJ2-5; the D gene is possibly TRBD2 (6 bases). The end of the DNA aligns better with TRBJ2-7, so the J call may be wrong. The CDR3 is 14 residues long. In germline, CDR1 is DFQATT, CDR2 SNEGSKA (reference sequence). The DNA of the CDR3 is TGCAGTGCTAGAGGCCTGGGGGGTAACTACGAGCAGTACTTC. Translating it yields CSARGLGGNYEQYF.

The sample holds a few counts of this clonotype. The V and J genes are TRBV12-3 or TRBV12-4 and TRBJ2-1, with 7 bases that match TRBD2. The CDR3 is made up of 18 amino acids. V lost 3 bases and J lost 4; bases outside the gene matches: 15. The CDR3 protein is CASSFGLPLTSEYNEQFF. CDR3 bases: TGTGCCAGCAGTTTCGGCCTCCCCCTCACTAGCGAGTACAATGAGCAGTTCTTC.

This chain connects TRBV7-9 to TRBJ2-7; perhaps D is TRBD1 or TRBD2 (6 bases each). Germline CDR1 is SEHNR and CDR2 is FQNEAQ (reference sequence). V was cut by 1 base and J by 3 bases, with 13 bases left in between. The CDR3 runs 15 residues. DNA of the CDR3: TGTGCCAGCAGCTTAGACCGGGGGCACTACTACGAGCAGTACTTC. This encodes CASSLDRGHYYEQYF.

This clonotype turned up a few times. The chain combines TRBV5-6 with TRBJ1-2, with 7 bases aligning to TRBD1. Trimming cost V 2 bases and J 8 bases; bases outside gene matches: 9. Germline-derived CDR1 and CDR2 are SGHDT and YYEEEE. The CDR3 is made up of 14 amino acids. CDR3 region: CASSLQVLQGGYTF. Written as DNA, the CDR3 is TGTGCCAGCAGCTTACAGGTCCTACAGGGGGGCTACACCTTC.

The chain combines TRBV18 with TRBJ1-2; weak D call: TRBD1 (5 bases). V was clipped by 3 bases and J by 4 bases, with 15 bases between them. Germline loops: CDR1 KGHSH, CDR2 LQKENI. The CDR3 runs to 15 residues. CDR3 region: CASSPLDGGTYGYTF. CDR3 DNA sequence: TGTGCCAGCTCACCCCTCGACGGGGGGACCTATGGCTACACCTTC.